Listed below are T cell receptor beta chains from one sample, sequenced in a study of blood T cell repertoires in COVID-19. TCRdb's table, derived via immunoSEQ multiplex PCR, lists solely in-frame clones and lacks some. Of 180,000 or so clones in the sample, more than 75% were seen once. Source material: peripheral blood. The origin of the receptors is a man in his 70s with acute or convalescent COVID-19. The CDR3 runs from the conserved cysteine through the conserved F or W. Fields, in order: clone size, J gene, V gene, CDR3 protein. Only some rows state a clone size, as once, few, many or a class for expanded clones.

>NA|TRBJ2-3|TRBV5-4
CASRQTSGGDTQYF
>NA|TRBJ1-5|TRBV30
CAWATGNSNQPQHF
>NA|TRBJ2-7|TRBV5-8
CASSLAGGTYEQYF
>NA|TRBJ2-3|TRBV6-5
CASTRTGADTQYF
>NA|TRBJ2-3|TRBV7-3
CASSGPLGVTQYF
>NA|TRBJ2-1|TRBV6-5
CASSLSGTWGEQFF
>NA|TRBJ1-4|TRBV5-1
CASRMGTGGEKLFF
>NA|TRBJ1-3|TRBV7-9
CASSLNQGATDTIYF
>once|TRBJ2-7|TRBV3-1/TRBV3-2
CASSQEYSGGGEQYF
>NA|TRBJ2-2|TRBV5-4
CASSRDYATGELFF
>NA|TRBJ2-3|TRBV4-2
CASSLERDRAPDTQYF
>once|TRBJ2-3|TRBV7-6
CASSPQPGGVTDTQYF
>NA|TRBJ1-2|TRBV18
CASSPLAQDYGYTF
>NA|TRBJ2-1|TRBV28
CASSLGSGNEQFF
>NA|TRBJ1-1|TRBV5-1
CASSRTGGTEAFF
>NA|TRBJ2-5|TRBV27
CASSLTSGYRETQYF
>NA|TRBJ2-2|TRBV28
CASSFSDSNTGELFF
>NA|TRBJ1-2|TRBV7-2
CASSLGPENYGYTF
>once|TRBJ1-2|TRBV2
CASGQNYGYTF
>NA|TRBJ2-3|TRBV5-5
CASSPTSLSTDTQYF
>NA|TRBJ2-1|TRBV10-3
CAISEPGLAYHRGGEQFF
>NA|TRBJ2-3|TRBV5-1
CASSPGTSGGEDTQYF
>NA|TRBJ2-7|TRBV5-1
CASSLGGVSYEQYF
>NA|TRBJ2-7|TRBV2
CASSRPGAYAYEQYF
>NA|TRBJ2-2|TRBV5-1
CASSEGTGNTGELFF
>few|TRBJ2-5|TRBV5-4
CASSLARGGASRGETQYF
>NA|TRBJ1-2|TRBV5-1
CASSLVAGQGIHGYTF
>NA|TRBJ1-6|TRBV5-1
CASSQYRDSSPLHF
>NA|TRBJ2-1|TRBV4-1
CASSQETINYKNEQFF
>NA|TRBJ2-7|TRBV27
CASSTISRTGDAGQYF
>few|TRBJ2-1|TRBV18
CASSPRREDEQFF
>NA|TRBJ1-2|TRBV5-1
CASSSTGRGEGGYTF
>NA|TRBJ1-4|TRBV3-1/TRBV3-2
CASSQANSGRGKLFF
>NA|TRBJ2-7|TRBV19
CASSPGTGSSYEQYF